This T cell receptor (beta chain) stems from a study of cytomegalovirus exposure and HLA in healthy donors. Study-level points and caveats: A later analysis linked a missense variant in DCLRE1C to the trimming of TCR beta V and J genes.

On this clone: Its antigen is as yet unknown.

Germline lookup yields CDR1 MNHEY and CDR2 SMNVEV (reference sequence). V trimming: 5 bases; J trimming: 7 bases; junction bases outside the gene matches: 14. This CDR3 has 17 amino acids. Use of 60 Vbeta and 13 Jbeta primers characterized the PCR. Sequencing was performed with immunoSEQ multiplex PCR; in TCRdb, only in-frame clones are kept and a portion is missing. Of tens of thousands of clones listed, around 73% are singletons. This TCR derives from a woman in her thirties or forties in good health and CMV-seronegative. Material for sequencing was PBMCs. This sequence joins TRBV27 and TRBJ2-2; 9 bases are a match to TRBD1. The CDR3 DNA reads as TGTGCCAGCAGTCCGTTTTATACAGGGGGCTTAGGCGGGGAGCTGTTTTTT. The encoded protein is CASSPFYTGGLGGELFF.